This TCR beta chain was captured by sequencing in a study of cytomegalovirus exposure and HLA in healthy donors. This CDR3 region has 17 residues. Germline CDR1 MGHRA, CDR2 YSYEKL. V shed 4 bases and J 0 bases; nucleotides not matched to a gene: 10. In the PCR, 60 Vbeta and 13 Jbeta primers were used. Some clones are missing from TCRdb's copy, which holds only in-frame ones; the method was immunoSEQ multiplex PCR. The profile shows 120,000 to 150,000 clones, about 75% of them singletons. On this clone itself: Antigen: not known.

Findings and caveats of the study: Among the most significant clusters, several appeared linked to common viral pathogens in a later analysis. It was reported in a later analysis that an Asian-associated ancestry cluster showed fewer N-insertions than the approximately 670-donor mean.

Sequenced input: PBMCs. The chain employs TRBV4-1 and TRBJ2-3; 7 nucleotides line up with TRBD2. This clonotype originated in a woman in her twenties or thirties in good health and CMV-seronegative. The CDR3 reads CASSPDPSGASTDTQYF. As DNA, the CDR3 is TGCGCCAGCAGCCCAGATCCAAGCGGGGCTAGCACAGATACGCAGTATTTT.